This T cell receptor beta chain comes out of a study of T cells in pancreatic ductal adenocarcinoma. Here immunoSEQ multiplex PCR was the method, and the copy in TCRdb shows in-frame clones only, minus some. Of some 16,000 clones listed, more than 75% are singletons. The selected patients with pancreatic ductal adenocarcinoma had surgery but no neoadjuvant therapy. The CDR3 extends over 16 amino acids. The germline CDR1 and CDR2 sequences are SEHNR and FQNEAQ (reference sequence). V was cut by 5 bases and J by 1 base, with 18 bases left in between. Study results and caveats: Mean clonality was around 0.11 in tumors and roughly 0.068 in blood, not significantly different.

This clone was seen just once. Its antigen is undetermined. V and J are TRBV7-9 and TRBJ2-7; TRBD1 is a possible D gene (6 bases). Source material: PBMCs. The TCR was taken from a human donor with pancreatic ductal adenocarcinoma. Here the CDR3 reads CASSPPYGRGSYEQYF. The CDR3 nucleotides are TGTGCCAGCAGCCCCCCGTATGGCAGGGGTTCCTACGAGCAGTACTTC. The full variable domain, in which reference TRBV7-9 and TRBJ2-7 provide the parts outside the CDR3, is DTGVSQNPRHKITKRGQNVTFRCDPISEHNRLYWYRQTLGQGPEFLTYFQNEAQLEKSRLLSDRFSAERPKGSFSTLEIQRTEQGDSAMYLCASSPPYGRGSYEQYFGPGTRLTVT.